This T cell receptor (beta chain) originates from a study of beta chain features in type 1 diabetes. Across the whole study: The study found patients and healthy donors alike in age, gender and cell yields. Study-wide findings and caveats: Insertions at VDJ junctions were less frequent in type 1 diabetes patients. These patients also deleted more nucleotides at the same junctions. The naive, central memory and Treg TCRB repertoires of patients appeared to be more similar to one another than those of healthy donors.

Per the germline V gene, CDR1 is SEHNR and CDR2 is FQNEAQ (reference sequence). J was trimmed by 6 bases and V by 3 bases; bases with no gene match: 10. The length of the CDR3 is 16 residues. All of the isolated RNA was reverse transcribed, so expressed TCRB transcripts were sequenced. Roughly 3.6 million reads were obtained on average from naive, central memory and regulatory T cell samples. The repertoire was sequenced with immunoSEQ multiplex PCR; TCRdb's copy has only in-frame clones and lacks some. The table lists about 930,000 clones, roughly a sixth of them singletons. Turning to this clone: Antigen specificity is unknown.

The source is a woman younger than 30 in good health. Material: naive CD4+ T cells from blood. The V gene is TRBV7-9, the J gene TRBJ2-2; 7 bases agree with TRBD2. The chain's CDR3 is CASSFLGLVGAGELFF. CDR3 DNA sequence: TGTGCCAGCAGCTTCCTAGGACTAGTTGGAGCCGGGGAGCTGTTTTTT.